The 9 T cell receptor beta chains below were found in one sample sequenced in a study of T cells after posttransplantation cyclophosphamide. Cyclophosphamide on days +3 and +4 followed busulfan-fludarabine conditioning and a marrow graft. The data were produced by immunoSEQ multiplex PCR, yet TCRdb's version contains in-frame clones alone and is incomplete. The table lists about 43,000 clones, around 90% of them singletons, with under 2.5% in the top ten. This sample comprised PBMCs, obtained around 58 days after allogeneic stem cell transplant with posttransplant cyclophosphamide. The receptors derive from a male patient between 55 and 70 years old who received an allogeneic stem cell transplant from a related donor and was CMV-positive. Some T cells may be supplied by the graft donor.

The chain employs TRBV19 and TRBJ1-2; D is perhaps TRBD1 (5 bases). V was clipped by 10 bases and J by 2 bases, with 17 bases between them. Germline loops: CDR1 LNHDA, CDR2 SQIVND (reference sequence). This CDR3 has 14 amino acids. CDR3 amino acids: CATATGGLNYGYTF. The CDR3 DNA is TGTGCCACCGCTACGGGGGGGTTAAACTATGGCTACACCTTC.

The rearrangement joins TRBV10-2 to TRBJ2-5, with 7 bases lining up with TRBD1. The CDR3 consists of 14 residues. The germline gives CDR1 WSHSY, CDR2 SAAADI. The V gene end was trimmed by 6 bases and the J gene end by 6 bases; junction bases not matched to a gene: 10. This CDR3 is CASRPDRVGKTQYF. The CDR3 bases are TGCGCCAGCAGACCAGACAGGGTCGGGAAGACCCAGTACTTC.

This clone appeared a single time. The V call is TRBV5-1, the J call TRBJ2-5; 12 nucleotides align to TRBD1. CDR3 length: 14 residues. The V and J ends lost 4 bases and 5 bases, in that order; junction bases with no gene match: 3. The germline CDR1 and CDR2 sequences are SGHRS and YFSETQ. This chain's CDR3 is CASSGTGGDETQYF. The CDR3 coding sequence is TGCGCCAGCAGCGGGACAGGGGGCGACGAGACCCAGTACTTC.

This chain links TRBV12-2 with TRBJ2-5; no check of the table's D call, TRBD2, against the DNA was made. TRBV12-2 constitutes a pseudogene. The length of the CDR3 is 16 residues. The DNA of the CDR3 is TGTGCAAGTCGCCCCCATAATCGGGAATACCAAGAGACCCAGTACTTC. This translates into CASRPHNREYQETQYF.

This chain uses TRBV5-1 with TRBJ1-2; weak D call: TRBD1 (5 bases). CDR3 length: 13 amino acids. The V end lost 1 base, the J end lost 4 bases, and 8 bases lay between the germline ends. Per germline, CDR1 SGHRS and CDR2 YFSETQ. CDR3 region: CASSLSTGYGYTF. DNA for the CDR3: TGCGCCAGCAGCTTGTCTACAGGCTATGGCTACACCTTC.

The chain uses TRBV9 and TRBJ1-2, with 7 bases aligning to TRBD1. Germline CDR1 reads SGDLS; CDR2 reads YYNGEE. V shed 3 bases, J shed 0 bases, and the junction held 11 bases outside the gene matches. This CDR3 comprises 17 residues. The CDR3 nucleotides are TGTGCCAGCAGCGGGGGAGTACGACAGGGAACTAACTATGGCTACACCTTC. Its protein product is CASSGGVRQGTNYGYTF.

A few counts support this clone. The rearrangement joins TRBV27 to TRBJ1-1; possible D gene TRBD1, 6 bases. The CDR3 is 13 residues long. V lost 6 bases and J lost 5, with 13 bases in between. The germline V gene encodes CDR1 MNHEY and CDR2 SMNVEV (reference sequence). CDR3 in DNA: TGTGCCAGCAGACCAGGGGTTGAAACTGAAGCTTTCTTT. It specifies CASRPGVETEAFF.

The chain couples TRBV27 to TRBJ2-7, with D perhaps matching TRBD1 (6 bases). Per the germline V gene, CDR1 is MNHEY and CDR2 is SMNVEV (reference sequence). This CDR3 is built from 16 residues. V was clipped by 0 bases and J by 7 bases, with 19 bases between them. This CDR3 is CASSLSRGASVHEQYF. The DNA for the CDR3 is TGTGCCAGCAGTTTATCCAGGGGCGCGTCAGTCCATGAGCAGTACTTC.

This chain uses TRBV11-3 with TRBJ1-2; 7 positions agree with TRBD1. Looked up from germline, CDR1 is SGHNT and CDR2 is YENEEA. The J segment lost 6 bases and the V segment lost 5 bases, leaving 6 bases of the junction unmatched. This CDR3 comprises 13 residues. The CDR3 spells CASSNLGGNGYTF. CDR3 coding DNA: TGTGCCAGCAGCAATCTAGGGGGCAATGGCTACACCTTC.